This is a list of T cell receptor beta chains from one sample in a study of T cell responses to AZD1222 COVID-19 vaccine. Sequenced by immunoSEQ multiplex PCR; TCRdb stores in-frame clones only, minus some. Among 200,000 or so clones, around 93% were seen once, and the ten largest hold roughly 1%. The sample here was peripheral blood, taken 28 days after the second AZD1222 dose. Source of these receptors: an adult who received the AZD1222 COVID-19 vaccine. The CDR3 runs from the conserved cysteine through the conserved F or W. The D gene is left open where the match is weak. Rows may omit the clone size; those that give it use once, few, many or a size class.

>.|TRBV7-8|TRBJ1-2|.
TGTGCCAGCAGCTTAGTCAGGGAGTATGGCTACACCTTC
CASSLVREYGYTF
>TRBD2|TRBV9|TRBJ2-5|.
TGTGCCAGCAGCGTAGGTTTGCGGGGGGGCCGCCCAGAGACCCAGTACTTC
CASSVGLRGGRPETQYF
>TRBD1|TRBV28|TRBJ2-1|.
TGTGCCAGCAGTTCGTCTTTCGTCGCAGGGGGCATGAATGAGCAGTTCTTC
CASSSSFVAGGMNEQFF
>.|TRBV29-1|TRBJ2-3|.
TGCAGCGTTGAGCAACTGTCCACAGATACGCAGTATTTT
CSVEQLSTDTQYF
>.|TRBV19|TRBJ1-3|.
TGTGCCAGCACCTTTGGGCGGTCGGGCTCTGGAAACACCATATATTTT
CASTFGRSGSGNTIYF
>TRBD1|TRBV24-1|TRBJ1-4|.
TGTGCCACCCTTCTAAACAGGGGTGGAGAAAAACTGTTTTTT
CATLLNRGGEKLFF
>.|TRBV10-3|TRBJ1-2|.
TGTGCCATTCCGGGGGAGGCGAACTATGGCTACACCTTC
CAIPGEANYGYTF
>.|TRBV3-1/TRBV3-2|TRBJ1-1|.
TGTGCCAGCAGCCCGGGTGAGGGGCCAAAGGGAGCTTTCTTT
CASSPGEGPKGAFF
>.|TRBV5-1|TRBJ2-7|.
TGCGCCAGCAGCCGGGAACAGGGTTCCTACGAGCAGTACTTC
CASSREQGSYEQYF
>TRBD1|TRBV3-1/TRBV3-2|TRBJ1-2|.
TGTGCCAGCAGCCAAGGGGGACAGACGTACTATGGCTACACCTTC
CASSQGGQTYYGYTF
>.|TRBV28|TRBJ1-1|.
TGTGCCAGCAGTTTTTGGCAGGGGCTATTGAACACTGAAGCTTTCTTT
CASSFWQGLLNTEAFF
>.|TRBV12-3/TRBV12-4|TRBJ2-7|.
TGTGCCAGCAGTCTGACTGCGTACTACGAGCAGTACTTC
CASSLTAYYEQYF
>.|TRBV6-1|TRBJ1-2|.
TGTGCCAGCAGTGAAGAGTCAGTCTATGGCTACACCTTC
CASSEESVYGYTF
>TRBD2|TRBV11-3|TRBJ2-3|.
TGTGCCAGCAGCTTAGTCGCGGGGGGGAGCACAGATACGCAGTATTTT
CASSLVAGGSTDTQYF
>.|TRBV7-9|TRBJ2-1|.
TGTGCCAGCAGCCCAGCCGGGACTTTCAACAATGAGCAGTTCTTC
CASSPAGTFNNEQFF
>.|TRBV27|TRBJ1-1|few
TGTGCCAGCAGTCCGCAGGGGCGGAACACTGAAGCTTTCTTT
CASSPQGRNTEAFF
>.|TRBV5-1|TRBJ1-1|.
TGCGCCAGCAGCTTGGGAGGGGCGGACACTGAAGCTTTCTTT
CASSLGGADTEAFF
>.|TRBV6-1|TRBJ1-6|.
TGTGCCAGCAGTGCAGACAGAACCTCTAGCTCCTATAATTCACCCCTCCACTTT
CASSADRTSSSYNSPLHF
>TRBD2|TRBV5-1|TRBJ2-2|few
TGCGCCAGCAGCTTACTCGGGACTAGCCTGAACACCGGGGAGCTGTTTTTT
CASSLLGTSLNTGELFF
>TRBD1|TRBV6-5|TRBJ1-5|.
TGTGCCAGCAGTTCGACAGGGATTAGCAATCAGCCCCAGCATTTT
CASSSTGISNQPQHF
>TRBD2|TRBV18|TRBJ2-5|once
TGTGCCAGCTCACCTCGGGGGGTCCAAGAGACCCAGTACTTC
CASSPRGVQETQYF
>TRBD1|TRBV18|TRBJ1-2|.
TGTGCCAGCTCACCACCGGGGCAGGGGGTCTATGGCTACACCTTC
CASSPPGQGVYGYTF
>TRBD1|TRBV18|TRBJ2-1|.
TGTGCCAGCTCACCATCGCCGACAGGGGCCGGATACAATGAGCAGTTCTTC
CASSPSPTGAGYNEQFF
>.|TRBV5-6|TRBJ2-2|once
TGTGCCAGCAGCTTGTACCAGCGGGACACCGGGGAGCTGTTTTTT
CASSLYQRDTGELFF
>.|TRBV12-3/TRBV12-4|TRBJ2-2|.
TGTGCCAGCTTCGACTTCAACACCGGGGAGCTGTTTTTT
CASFDFNTGELFF
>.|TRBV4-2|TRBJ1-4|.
TGTGCCAGCAGCACACGACAGGCTTCTAATGAAAAACTGTTTTTT
CASSTRQASNEKLFF
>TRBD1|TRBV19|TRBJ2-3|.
TGTGCCAGTAGAAACAGGGGTTCAAACACAGATACGCAGTATTTT
CASRNRGSNTDTQYF
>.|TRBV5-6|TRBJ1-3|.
TGTGCCAGCAGCTCGGGGGGAAACACCATATATTTT
CASSSGGNTIYF
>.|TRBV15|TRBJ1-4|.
TGTGCCACCAGCAGGCCGGGAGGGGGGCGCCTGGGTGAAAAACTGTTTTTT
CATSRPGGGRLGEKLFF
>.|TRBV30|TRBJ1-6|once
TGTGCCTGGATAAGCGGGCCAATTAATTCACCCCTCCACTTT
CAWISGPINSPLHF
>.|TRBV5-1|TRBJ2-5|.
TGCGCCAGCAGCGTTAACGTCGGCCAAGAGACCCAGTACTTC
CASSVNVGQETQYF
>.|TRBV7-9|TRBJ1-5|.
TGTGCCAGCGACGGGGGTCCGGCTCAGCCCCAGCATTTT
CASDGGPAQPQHF
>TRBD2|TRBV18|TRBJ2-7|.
TGTGCCAGCTCACCCCCCACGGGCGGGGGTGCCTACGAGCAGTACTTC
CASSPPTGGGAYEQYF
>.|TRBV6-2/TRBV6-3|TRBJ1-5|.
TGTGCCAGCAGTTACCCCCCCGGGGGGCTCGAAAATCAGCCCCAGCATTTT
CASSYPPGGLENQPQHF
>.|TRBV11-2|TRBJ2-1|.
TGTGCCAGCGGAACACAGGGTGAGCAGTTCTTC
CASGTQGEQFF
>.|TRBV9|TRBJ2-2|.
TGTGCCAGCAGCCCTTCCGGGGGGCCCAACACCGGGGAGCTGTTTTTT
CASSPSGGPNTGELFF
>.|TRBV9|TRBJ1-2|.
TGTGCCAGCAGCGTATCTGGGAGCTACACCTTC
CASSVSGSYTF
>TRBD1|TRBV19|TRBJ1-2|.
TGTGCCAGTACCACCGGGACAGGGCCCTTTTTCTATGGCTACACCTTC
CASTTGTGPFFYGYTF
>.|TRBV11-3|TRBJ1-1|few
TGTGCCAGCAGCTGGACGGCTGGGACTGAAGCTTTCTTT
CASSWTAGTEAFF
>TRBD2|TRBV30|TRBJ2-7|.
TGTGCCTGGAGTCCACTAGCGGGGGCCTCCTACGAGCAGTACTTC
CAWSPLAGASYEQYF
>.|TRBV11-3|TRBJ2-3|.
TGTGCCAGCAGCTTGGGCGGAAGCGGCACAGATACGCAGTATTTT
CASSLGGSGTDTQYF